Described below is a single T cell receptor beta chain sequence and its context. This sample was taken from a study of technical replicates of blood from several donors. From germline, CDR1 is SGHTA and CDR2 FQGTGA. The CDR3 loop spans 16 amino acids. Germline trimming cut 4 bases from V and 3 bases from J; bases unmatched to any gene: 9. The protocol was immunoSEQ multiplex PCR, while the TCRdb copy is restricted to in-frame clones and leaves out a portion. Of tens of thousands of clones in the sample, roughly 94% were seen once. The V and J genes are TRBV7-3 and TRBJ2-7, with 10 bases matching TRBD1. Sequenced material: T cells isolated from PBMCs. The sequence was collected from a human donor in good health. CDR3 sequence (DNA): TGTGCCAGCAGCTCAATTCTGACAGGGGGCATCTACGAGCAGTACTTC. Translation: CASSSILTGGIYEQYF.